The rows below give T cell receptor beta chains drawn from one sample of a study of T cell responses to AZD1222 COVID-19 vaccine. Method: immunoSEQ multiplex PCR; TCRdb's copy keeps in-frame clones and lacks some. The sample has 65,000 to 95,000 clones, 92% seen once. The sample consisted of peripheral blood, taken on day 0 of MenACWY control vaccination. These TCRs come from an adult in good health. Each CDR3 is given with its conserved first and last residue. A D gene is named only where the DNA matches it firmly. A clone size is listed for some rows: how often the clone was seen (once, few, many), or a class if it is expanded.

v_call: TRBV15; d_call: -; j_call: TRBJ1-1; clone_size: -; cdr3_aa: CATSPNLLNTEAFF; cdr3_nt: TGTGCCACCAGCCCAAACTTACTGAACACTGAAGCTTTCTTT
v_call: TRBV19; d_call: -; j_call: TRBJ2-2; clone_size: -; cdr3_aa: CASAGTAAGELFF; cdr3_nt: TGTGCCAGTGCCGGGACCGCAGCCGGGGAGCTGTTTTTT
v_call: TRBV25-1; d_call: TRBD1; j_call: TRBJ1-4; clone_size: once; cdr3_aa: CASRATGGKDEKLFF; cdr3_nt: TGTGCCAGCAGGGCCACAGGGGGTAAGGATGAAAAACTGTTTTTT
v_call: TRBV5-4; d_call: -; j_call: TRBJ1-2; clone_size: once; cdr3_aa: CASSLDQGGGYGYTF; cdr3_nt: TGTGCCAGCAGCTTGGACCAAGGAGGGGGATATGGCTACACCTTC
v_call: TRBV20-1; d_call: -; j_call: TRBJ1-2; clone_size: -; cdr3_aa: CRAGKEYGYTF; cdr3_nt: TGCAGGGCGGGGAAGGAATATGGCTACACCTTC
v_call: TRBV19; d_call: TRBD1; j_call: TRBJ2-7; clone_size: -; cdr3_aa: CASSQRQGAGYEQYF; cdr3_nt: TGTGCCAGTAGTCAAAGACAGGGGGCTGGATACGAGCAGTACTTC
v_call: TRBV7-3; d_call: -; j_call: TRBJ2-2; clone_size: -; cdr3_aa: CASSLAGARKNTGELFF; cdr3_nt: TGTGCCAGCAGCTTAGCAGGGGCTCGAAAAAACACCGGGGAGCTGTTTTTT
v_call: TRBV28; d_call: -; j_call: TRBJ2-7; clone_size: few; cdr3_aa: CASRGAYEQYF; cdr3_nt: TGTGCCAGCAGGGGCGCCTACGAGCAGTACTTC
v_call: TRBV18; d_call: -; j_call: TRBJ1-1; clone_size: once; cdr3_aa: CASPSNHFTEAFF; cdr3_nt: TGTGCCAGCCCCAGTAACCATTTCACTGAAGCTTTCTTT
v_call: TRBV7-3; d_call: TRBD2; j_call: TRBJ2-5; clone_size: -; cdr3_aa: CASSPDTGGPFGTQYF; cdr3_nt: TGTGCCAGCAGCCCCGATACGGGAGGGCCATTTGGGACCCAGTACTTC
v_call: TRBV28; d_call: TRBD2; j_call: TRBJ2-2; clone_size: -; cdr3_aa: CASSFLREGRNTGELFF; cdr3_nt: TGTGCCAGCAGTTTCTTGCGGGAGGGCCGGAACACCGGGGAGCTGTTTTTT
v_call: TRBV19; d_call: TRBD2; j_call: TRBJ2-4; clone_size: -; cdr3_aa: CASSIVRTSGSSSKNIQYF; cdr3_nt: TGTGCCAGTAGTATAGTTAGGACTAGCGGGAGCTCGTCCAAAAACATTCAGTACTTC
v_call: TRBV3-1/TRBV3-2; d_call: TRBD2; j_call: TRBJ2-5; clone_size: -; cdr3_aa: CASSPSTSGSFKETQYF; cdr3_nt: TGTGCCAGCAGCCCCTCTACTAGCGGGAGTTTTAAAGAGACCCAGTACTTC
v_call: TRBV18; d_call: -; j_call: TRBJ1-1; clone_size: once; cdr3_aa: CASSPREDTTEAFF; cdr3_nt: TGTGCCAGCTCACCGCGGGAGGATACCACTGAAGCTTTCTTT
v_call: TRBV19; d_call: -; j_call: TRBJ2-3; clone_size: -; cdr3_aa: CASSGRGPSTDTQYF; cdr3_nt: TGTGCCAGTAGTGGCCGCGGGCCTAGCACAGATACGCAGTATTTT
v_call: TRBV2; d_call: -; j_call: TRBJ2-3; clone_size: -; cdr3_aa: CASRDTDTQYF; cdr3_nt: TGTGCCAGCAGGGATACAGATACGCAGTATTTT
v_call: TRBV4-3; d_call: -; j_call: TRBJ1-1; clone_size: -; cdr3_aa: CASSQTQVTEAFF; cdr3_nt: TGCGCCAGCAGCCAGACCCAGGTCACTGAAGCTTTCTTT
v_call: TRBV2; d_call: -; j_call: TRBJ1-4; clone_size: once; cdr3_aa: CASIYRVGAEKLFF; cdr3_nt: TGTGCCAGCATATACAGGGTAGGCGCTGAAAAACTGTTTTTT
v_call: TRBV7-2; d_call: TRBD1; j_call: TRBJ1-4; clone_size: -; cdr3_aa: CASSRQGATNEKLFF; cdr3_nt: TGTGCCAGCAGTAGACAGGGGGCGACTAATGAAAAACTGTTTTTT
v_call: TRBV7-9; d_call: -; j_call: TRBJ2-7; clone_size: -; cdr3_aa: CASSLGGLLNEQYF; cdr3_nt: TGTGCCAGCAGCTTAGGGGGGCTTCTGAACGAGCAGTACTTC
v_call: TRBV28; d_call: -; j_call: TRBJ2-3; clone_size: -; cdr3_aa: CASSTQVDTQYF; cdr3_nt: TGTGCCAGCAGTACCCAGGTAGATACGCAGTATTTT
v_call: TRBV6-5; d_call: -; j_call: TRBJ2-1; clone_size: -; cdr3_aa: CASRWASGADEQFF; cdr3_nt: TGTGCCAGCAGGTGGGCGTCGGGCGCCGATGAGCAGTTCTTC
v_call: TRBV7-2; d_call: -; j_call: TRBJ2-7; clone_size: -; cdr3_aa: CASSLSPRTDLYEQYF; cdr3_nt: TGTGCCAGCAGCTTAAGCCCCCGGACAGACCTATACGAGCAGTACTTC
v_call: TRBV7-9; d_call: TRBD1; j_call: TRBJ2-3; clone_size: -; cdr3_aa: CASSLGGTGTDTQYF; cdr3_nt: TGTGCCAGCAGCTTAGGAGGGACAGGGACAGATACGCAGTATTTT
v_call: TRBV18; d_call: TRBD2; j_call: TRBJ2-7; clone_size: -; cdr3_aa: CASSPIISGGRNEQYF; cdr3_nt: TGTGCCAGCTCACCAATAATTAGCGGGGGACGGAATGAGCAGTACTTC
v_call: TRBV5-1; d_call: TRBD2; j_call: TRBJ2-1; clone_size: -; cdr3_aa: CASTIAGAYNEQFF; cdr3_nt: TGCGCCAGCACAATAGCGGGAGCCTACAATGAGCAGTTCTTC
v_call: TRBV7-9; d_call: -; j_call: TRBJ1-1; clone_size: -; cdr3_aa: CASSLDQPGAEAFF; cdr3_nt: TGTGCCAGCAGCTTGGATCAGCCGGGGGCTGAAGCTTTCTTT
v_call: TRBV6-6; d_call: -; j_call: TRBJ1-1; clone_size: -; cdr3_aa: CASMSQTEAFF; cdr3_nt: TGTGCCAGCATGAGCCAAACTGAAGCTTTCTTT
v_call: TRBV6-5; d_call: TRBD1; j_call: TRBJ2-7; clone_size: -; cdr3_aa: CASSPKAGGPYEQYF; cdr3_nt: TGTGCCAGCAGTCCCAAAGCAGGGGGCCCCTACGAGCAGTACTTC
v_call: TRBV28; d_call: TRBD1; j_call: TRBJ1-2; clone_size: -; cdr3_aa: CASTQGDYGYTF; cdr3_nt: TGTGCCAGCACACAGGGGGACTATGGCTACACCTTC
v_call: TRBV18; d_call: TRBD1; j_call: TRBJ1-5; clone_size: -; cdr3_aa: CASSPKAGGLNQPQHF; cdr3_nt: TGTGCCAGCTCACCAAAGGCAGGGGGCCTCAATCAGCCCCAGCATTTT
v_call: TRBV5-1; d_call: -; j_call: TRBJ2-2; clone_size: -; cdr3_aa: CASSLTTIRAGELFF; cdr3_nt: TGCGCCAGCAGCCTAACTACCATCAGGGCCGGGGAGCTGTTTTTT
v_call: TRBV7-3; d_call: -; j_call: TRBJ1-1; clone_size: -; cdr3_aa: CASSPHGNTEAFF; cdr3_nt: TGTGCCAGCAGCCCCCATGGGAACACTGAAGCTTTCTTT
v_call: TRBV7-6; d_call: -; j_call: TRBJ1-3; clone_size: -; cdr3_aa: CASSFDSGNTIYF; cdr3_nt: TGTGCCAGCAGCTTTGACTCTGGAAACACCATATATTTT
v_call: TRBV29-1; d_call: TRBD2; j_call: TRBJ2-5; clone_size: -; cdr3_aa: CSVSGTSGRAEETQYF; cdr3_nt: TGCAGCGTTTCCGGGACTAGCGGGAGGGCCGAGGAGACCCAGTACTTC
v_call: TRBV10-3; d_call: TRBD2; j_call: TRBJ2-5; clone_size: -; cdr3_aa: CAISESSNSGRARETQYF; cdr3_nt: TGTGCCATCAGTGAGTCGAGTAATAGCGGGAGGGCCCGAGAGACCCAGTACTTC
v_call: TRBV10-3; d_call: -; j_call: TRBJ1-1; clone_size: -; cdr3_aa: CAISERNTEAFF; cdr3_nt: TGTGCCATCAGTGAAAGGAACACTGAAGCTTTCTTT
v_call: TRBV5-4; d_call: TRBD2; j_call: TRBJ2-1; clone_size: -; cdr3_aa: CASSLALAGDYNEQFF; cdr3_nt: TGTGCCAGCAGTTTGGCTTTAGCGGGGGATTACAATGAGCAGTTCTTC
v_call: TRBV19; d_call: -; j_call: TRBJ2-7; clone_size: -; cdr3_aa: CASSMKGYEQYF; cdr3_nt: TGTGCCAGTAGTATGAAGGGTTACGAGCAGTACTTC
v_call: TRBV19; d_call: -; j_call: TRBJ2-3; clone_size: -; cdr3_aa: CASSNSGVQDTQYF; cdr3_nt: TGTGCCAGTAGTAACTCAGGGGTTCAAGATACGCAGTATTTT
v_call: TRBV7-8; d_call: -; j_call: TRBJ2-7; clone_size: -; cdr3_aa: CASSTDRLAYEQYF; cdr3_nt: TGTGCCAGCAGCACAGACAGGCTGGCCTACGAGCAGTACTTC
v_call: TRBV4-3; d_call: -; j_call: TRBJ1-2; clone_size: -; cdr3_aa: CASSQSRVWANYGYTF; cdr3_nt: TGCGCCAGCAGCCAGAGCAGGGTATGGGCTAACTATGGCTACACCTTC
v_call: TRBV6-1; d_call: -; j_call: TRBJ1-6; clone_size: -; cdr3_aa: CASSEQGNNNSPLHF; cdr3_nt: TGTGCCAGCAGTGAACAGGGAAATAATAATTCACCCCTCCACTTT
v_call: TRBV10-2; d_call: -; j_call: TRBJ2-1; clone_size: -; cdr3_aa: CASGTGASNEQFF; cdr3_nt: TGCGCCAGCGGAACGGGGGCCTCCAATGAGCAGTTCTTC
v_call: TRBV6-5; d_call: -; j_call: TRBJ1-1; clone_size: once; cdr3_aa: CASSYSKGATEAFF; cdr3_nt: TGTGCCAGCAGTTACTCGAAAGGGGCCACTGAAGCTTTCTTT
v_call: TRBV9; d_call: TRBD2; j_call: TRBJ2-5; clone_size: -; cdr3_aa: CASSPTGGGRAAQYF; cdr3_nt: TGTGCCAGCAGCCCCACCGGGGGAGGGCGGGCGGCCCAGTACTTC
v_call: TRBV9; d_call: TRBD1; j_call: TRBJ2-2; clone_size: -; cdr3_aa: CASSTRQGAIGELFF; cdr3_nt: TGTGCCAGCAGCACCCGACAGGGGGCTATCGGGGAGCTGTTTTTT
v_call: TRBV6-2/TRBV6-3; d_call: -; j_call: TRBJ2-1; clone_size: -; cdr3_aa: CASSKPPYNEQFF; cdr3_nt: TGTGCCAGCAGCAAACCCCCATACAATGAGCAGTTCTTC
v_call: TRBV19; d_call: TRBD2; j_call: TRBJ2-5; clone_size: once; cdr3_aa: CASRARSGTSGSETQYF; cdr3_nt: TGTGCCAGTCGGGCGCGTTCCGGGACTAGCGGGTCAGAGACCCAGTACTTC
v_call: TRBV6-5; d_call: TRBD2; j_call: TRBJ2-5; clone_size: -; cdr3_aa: CASRAQASGKETQYF; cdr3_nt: TGTGCCAGCAGGGCCCAGGCTAGCGGGAAAGAGACCCAGTACTTC
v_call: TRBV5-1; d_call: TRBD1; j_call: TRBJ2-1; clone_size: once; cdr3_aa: CASSLLGQGANEQFF; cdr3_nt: TGCGCCAGCAGCTTATTGGGACAGGGTGCAAATGAGCAGTTCTTC
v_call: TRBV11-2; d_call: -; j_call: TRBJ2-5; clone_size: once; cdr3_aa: CASRDVQETQYF; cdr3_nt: TGTGCCAGCAGAGACGTGCAAGAGACCCAGTACTTC
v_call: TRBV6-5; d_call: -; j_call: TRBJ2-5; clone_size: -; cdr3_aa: CASSSLGGQETQYF; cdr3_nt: TGTGCCAGCAGTTCCCTCGGGGGACAAGAGACCCAGTACTTC
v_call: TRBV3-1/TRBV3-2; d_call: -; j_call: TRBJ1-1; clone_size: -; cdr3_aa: CASSQKNTEAFF; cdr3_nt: TGTGCCAGCAGCCAAAAGAACACTGAAGCTTTCTTT